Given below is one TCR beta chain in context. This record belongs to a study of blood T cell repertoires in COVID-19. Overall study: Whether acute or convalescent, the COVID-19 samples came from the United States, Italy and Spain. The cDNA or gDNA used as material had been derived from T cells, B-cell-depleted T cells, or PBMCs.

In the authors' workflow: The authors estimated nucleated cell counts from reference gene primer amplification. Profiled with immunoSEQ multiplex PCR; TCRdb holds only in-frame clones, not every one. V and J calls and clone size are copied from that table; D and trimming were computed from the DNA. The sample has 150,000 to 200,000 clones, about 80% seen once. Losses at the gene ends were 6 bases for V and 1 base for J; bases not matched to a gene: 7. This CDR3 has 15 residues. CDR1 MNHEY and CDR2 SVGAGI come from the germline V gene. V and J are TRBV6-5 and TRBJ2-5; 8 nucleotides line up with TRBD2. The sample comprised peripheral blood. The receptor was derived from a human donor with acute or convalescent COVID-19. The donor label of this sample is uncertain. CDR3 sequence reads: CASSRLARGQETQYF. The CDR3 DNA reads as TGTGCCAGCAGCCGACTAGCGAGGGGCCAAGAGACCCAGTACTTC.